This is a list of T cell receptor beta chains from one sample in a study of T-cell reconstitution after alpha-beta-depleted transplantation in children. TCRdb processed the PCR reads anew with MiXCR; each CDR3 protein has one entry. The sample has under 450,000 distinct CDR3 sequences, around 15% seen once. Sequencing used PBMCs, mostly from graft donor cells, obtained 360 days after TCRalphabeta/CD19-depleted stem cell transplant. The receptors here all came from a boy younger than two who had a stem cell transplant for Wiskott-Aldrich syndrome, so the T cells may come from the graft donor. Both conserved end residues are part of each CDR3.

TRBJ2-2	TRBV24-1	CATSDSSTGGTGELFF
TRBJ2-5	TRBV3-1	CASSLGQGQRETQYF
TRBJ2-2	TRBV5-1	CASSLASALNTGELFF
TRBJ2-7	TRBV12-3/TRBV12-4	CASSLEGTSRGEQYF
TRBJ2-7	TRBV5-1	CASSWGLAGVSYEQYF
TRBJ2-5	TRBV28	CASSSAGGQETQYF
TRBJ2-3	TRBV6-2/TRBV6-3	CASNYRFTDTQYF
TRBJ2-3	TRBV2	CASSVRAGDRRTDTQYF
TRBJ2-3	TRBV7-2	CASSLGSQYADTQYF
TRBJ2-5	TRBV28	CASSFWGTGEETQYF
TRBJ1-2	TRBV20-1	CSARDRTGFGYTF
TRBJ2-5	TRBV5-1	CASSLGSGVETQYF
TRBJ1-1	TRBV7-6	CASSSIDSTEAFF
TRBJ1-5	TRBV20-1	CSARRDINQPQHF
TRBJ2-3	TRBV10-3	CAISAGGKGTDTQYF
TRBJ1-6	TRBV5-5	CASSLWNSPLHF
TRBJ2-1	TRBV4-3	CASSHVGAQEQFF
TRBJ2-1	TRBV3-1	CASSPRNPGLAGPSSYNEQFF
TRBJ1-5	TRBV4-1	CASSARIGNQPQHF
TRBJ2-5	TRBV7-2	CASSLEGYRGQETQYF
TRBJ2-7	TRBV9	CASSFRDRGNEQYF
TRBJ2-1	TRBV21-1	CASEGRGNEQFF
TRBJ2-1	TRBV12-3/TRBV12-4	CASSLSGAGEQFF
TRBJ2-7	TRBV7-2	CASNPRDLSSYEQYF
TRBJ2-3	TRBV20-1	CSARLAGVGDTQYF
TRBJ2-1	TRBV12-3/TRBV12-4	CASSVDSYNEQFF